The 11 T cell receptor beta chains in this list originate from one sample, sequenced in a study of blood T cell repertoires in COVID-19. Measured with immunoSEQ multiplex PCR; TCRdb has only the in-frame clones, and not every one. The top ten hold less than 50% of the sample, which has 34,000 or so clones, 85% to 95% seen once. The sequencing input was peripheral blood. The receptors stem from a man in his sixties with active or convalescent COVID-19.

The gene calls are TRBV24-1 and TRBJ2-7, with 8 bases matching TRBD1. This CDR3 has 17 amino acids. Per the germline V gene, CDR1 is KGHDR and CDR2 is SFDVKD. The ends lost 0 bases at V and 0 bases at J; junction bases unmatched: 6. CDR3 DNA: TGTGCCACCAGTGATTTGGACAGGGGAGGAAGCTCCTACGAGCAGTACTTC. It yields the protein CATSDLDRGGSSYEQYF.

This clone was recorded a few times. The chain links TRBV11-3 to TRBJ2-2; TRBD2 matches 9 bases. This CDR3 is built from 15 residues. Looked up from germline, CDR1 is SGHNT and CDR2 is YENEEA. V gave up 3 bases and J gave up 5 bases; unmatched junction bases: 4. The CDR3 nucleotides are TGTGCCAGCAGCTTTAGCGGGAGCGGGACCGGGGAGCTGTTTTTT. Translation: CASSFSGSGTGELFF.

This clone appeared a single time. The chain joins TRBV19 to TRBJ1-1; maybe TRBD1 (5 bases). V was shortened by 5 bases and J by 6 bases, with 13 bases between the two germline ends. The CDR3 spans 13 residues. The germline gives CDR1 LNHDA, CDR2 SQIVND (reference sequence). CDR3 amino acids: CASSRRTQAEAFF. The CDR3 nucleotides are TGTGCCAGTAGTCGCCGTACACAGGCTGAAGCTTTCTTT.

This chain joins TRBV1 and TRBJ1-5; TRBD1 reflects the table's D call only, with no check against the DNA. TRBV1 is classified as a pseudogene. The CDR3 covers 11 residues. The CDR3 loop is CTSPGNQPQHF. The CDR3 nucleotides are TGCACCAGCCCAGGTAATCAGCCCCAGCATTTT.

This sequence joins TRBV5-4 and TRBJ2-1; tentative D call: TRBD2 (6 bases). Trimming took off 3 bases at V and 4 bases at J, with 11 bases between the two ends. This CDR3 region has 14 residues. The germline V gene has CDR1 SGHNT and CDR2 YYREEE (reference sequence). The CDR3 loop reads CASSSGERYNEQFF. DNA for the CDR3: TGTGCCAGCAGCTCGGGGGAAAGGTACAATGAGCAGTTCTTC.

The chain couples TRBV9 to TRBJ1-6; no definite D call. Germline CDR1 reads SGDLS; CDR2 reads YYNGEE. The CDR3 has 13 residues. Trimming removed 0 bases from V and 8 bases from J, with 6 bases in between. As DNA, the CDR3 is TGTGCCAGCAGCGTAGTGCCGGATTCACCCCTCCACTTT. Translating gives CASSVVPDSPLHF. The full variable domain, in which reference TRBV9 and TRBJ1-6 provide the parts outside the CDR3, is DSGVTQTPKHLITATGQRVTLRCSPRSGDLSVYWYQQSLDQGLQFLIQYYNGEERAKGNILERFSAQQFPDLHSELNLSSLELGDSALYFCASSVVPDSPLHFGNGTRLTVT.

This chain uses TRBV9 with TRBJ2-3; D might be TRBD2 (6 bases). The CDR3 loop spans 13 amino acids. Germline loops: CDR1 SGDLS, CDR2 YYNGEE. V was cut by 5 bases and J by 2 bases, with 9 bases left in between. The CDR3 DNA follows: TGTGCCAGCAGTGCGGGAACCACAGATACGCAGTATTTT. It codes for CASSAGTTDTQYF.

This chain links TRBV2 with TRBJ1-2; TRBD1 matches at 8 bases. The CDR3 covers 14 residues. The trim removed 8 bases at V and 6 bases at J, leaving 11 bases unmatched. Germline-derived CDR1 and CDR2 are SNHLY and FYNNEI. DNA for the CDR3: TGTGCCAGCTTGGAACGGACAGGGCGAGATGGCTACACCTTC. It yields the protein CASLERTGRDGYTF.

The chain recombines TRBV5-1 with TRBJ1-4, with 9 nucleotides matching TRBD1. Germline trimming cut 5 bases from V and 1 base from J; bases unmatched to any gene: 3. The germline CDR1 and CDR2 sequences are SGHRS and YFSETQ. The CDR3 loop spans 15 amino acids. The CDR3 nucleotides read TGCGCCAGCAGTTACAGGGGGCGAACTAATGAAAAACTGTTTTTT. Translation gives CASSYRGRTNEKLFF.

The chain carries TRBV19 and TRBJ1-2, with a weak D call TRBD1 (6 bases). The CDR3 sequence is 15 residues long. CDR1 is LNHDA and CDR2 is SQIVND in the germline V gene (reference sequence). Trimming left V 9 bases short and J 3 bases short, with 20 bases between. The CDR3 coding sequence is TGTGCCAGCATCAGGGGCGCCGGACTGGACTATGGCTACACCTTC. This sequence encodes CASIRGAGLDYGYTF. The full variable domain, in which reference TRBV19 and TRBJ1-2 provide the parts outside the CDR3, is DGGITQSPKYLFRKEGQNVTLSCEQNLNHDAMYWYRQDPGQGLRLIYYSQIVNDFQKGDIAEGYSVSREKKESFPLTVTSAQKNPTAFYLCASIRGAGLDYGYTFGSGTRLTVV.

As DNA, the CDR3 is TGTGCCAGCAGCGTCCTACCGGGACAGGGGTCTGGAAACACCATATATTTT. Encoded protein: CASSVLPGQGSGNTIYF. The rearrangement links TRBV9 to TRBJ1-3; TRBD1 agrees at 10 bases. Trimming took 2 bases from V and 1 from J; bases not matched to a gene: 6. The V gene's germline CDR1 is SGDLS and CDR2 YYNGEE. The CDR3 consists of 17 residues.